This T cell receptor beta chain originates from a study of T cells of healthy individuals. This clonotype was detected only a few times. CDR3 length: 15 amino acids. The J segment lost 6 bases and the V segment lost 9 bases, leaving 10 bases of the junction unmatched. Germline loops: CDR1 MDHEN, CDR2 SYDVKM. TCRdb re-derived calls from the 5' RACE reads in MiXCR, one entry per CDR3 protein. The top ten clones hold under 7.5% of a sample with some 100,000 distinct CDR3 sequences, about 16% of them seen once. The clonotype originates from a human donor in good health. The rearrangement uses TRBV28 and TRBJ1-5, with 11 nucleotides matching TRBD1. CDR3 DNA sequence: TGTGCCAGTAACGATGGGACAGGGGGGAGTCAGCCCCAGCATTTT. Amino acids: CASNDGTGGSQPQHF.